This T cell receptor beta chain stems from a study of graft-versus-host responses after intestinal transplantation. Whole-study context: Transplants given to recipients were multivisceral, liver-intestinal, or isolated intestinal.

About this clone: Its matching antigen is unknown.

Generated by immunoSEQ multiplex PCR, the TCRdb table keeps only in-frame clones and is missing some. The table has approximately 130,000 clones, around nine tenths seen once. This CDR3 is built from 13 residues. Per the germline V gene, CDR1 is LNHDA and CDR2 is SQIVND (reference sequence). Trimming took off 3 bases at V and 6 bases at J, with 11 bases between the two ends. Broader study findings: Recipient marrow harbored GvH clones, some of which surfaced first in ileum or blood. Within the allografts of patients who had graft-donor T cell macrochimerism, graft-versus-host to host-versus-graft clonal ratios were high.

The input for sequencing was unstimulated CD4+ T cells sorted from spleen or lymph node cells, taken before intestinal transplant. The TCR sequence derives from a human donor who received an intestinal transplant. The genes are TRBV19 and TRBJ1-1; D gene ambiguous. This CDR3 reads CASSMAAGSEAFF. The CDR3 DNA is TGTGCCAGTAGTATGGCAGCGGGCTCTGAAGCTTTCTTT.